The source of this T cell receptor beta chain is a study of T cells in Graves' hyperthyroidism and ophthalmopathy. CDR3 length: 15 residues. V lost 4 bases and J lost 0, with 10 bases in between. CDR1 and CDR2 from the germline V gene are MNHEY and SVGAGI. Using RNA transcripts as the source, TCR beta CDR3 regions were amplified. Primed by the HTBI set, a first-round RT-PCR was run on the TCR CDR3. Each CDR3 protein gets one entry after TCRdb re-called the multiplex PCR reads with MiXCR. The sample has approximately 400,000 distinct CDR3 sequences, roughly 13% seen once; the top ten hold around 20%. This clonotype was counted a few times. Its antigen is not known. Whole-study findings and limits: Most thyroid clonotypes expanded above 0.001 were also detected in blood. Ophthalmopathy was separated from stable hyperthyroidism by a 13 V-J model.

It was less than 13 ml of fresh peripheral blood that supplied the PBMCs. The sequenced sample was blood. The TCR sequence derives from a man aged 25-45 years with Graves' hyperthyroidism that later progressed to Graves' ophthalmopathy. The chain combines TRBV6-5 with TRBJ1-3; D is unresolved. In nucleotides, the CDR3 is TGTGCCAGCAGTTCCTCTTATAACTCTGGAAACACCATATATTTT. Amino acid sequence: CASSSSYNSGNTIYF.